These T cell receptor beta chains were read from a single sample in a study of blood T cell repertoires in COVID-19. The assay was immunoSEQ multiplex PCR, and TCRdb's table has in-frame clones only and misses some. The table lists around 150,000 clones, roughly 80% of them singletons, with roughly 6.2% in the top ten. The sequenced sample was PBMCs or T cells enriched from blood (not recorded which). The receptors shown here come from a woman aged 35 to 49 who had recovered from COVID-19. The CDR3 runs from the conserved cysteine through the conserved F or W. The D gene is left open where the match is weak. Clone size is not always given. Where it is, it says once, few, many or a class for expanded clones.

v_gene: TRBV2
d_gene: TRBD2
abundance: NA
j_gene: TRBJ2-1
CDR3nt: TGTGCCAGCAAGAGGACTAGCGGGAGGCCCTCCGTCCTCGATGAGCAGTTCTTC
CDR3aa: CASKRTSGRPSVLDEQFF

v_gene: TRBV27
d_gene: TRBD1
abundance: NA
j_gene: TRBJ1-1
CDR3nt: TGTGCCAGCAGCCGCGACAGGGGCACGAACACTGAAGCTTTCTTT
CDR3aa: CASSRDRGTNTEAFF

v_gene: TRBV6-1
d_gene: NA
abundance: NA
j_gene: TRBJ1-3
CDR3nt: TGTGCCAGCAGTGAGGGGGGGAGCTCTGGAAACACCATATATTTT
CDR3aa: CASSEGGSSGNTIYF

v_gene: TRBV5-6
d_gene: NA
abundance: NA
j_gene: TRBJ2-7
CDR3nt: TGTGCCAGCAGCCCGGGGGGCTATACCTACGAGCAGTACTTC
CDR3aa: CASSPGGYTYEQYF

v_gene: TRBV18
d_gene: NA
abundance: NA
j_gene: TRBJ1-1
CDR3nt: TGTGCCAGCTCACCAGGACAAAACACTGAAGCTTTCTTT
CDR3aa: CASSPGQNTEAFF

v_gene: TRBV12-3/TRBV12-4
d_gene: NA
abundance: NA
j_gene: TRBJ1-3
CDR3nt: TGTGCCAGCCACCCGGCGGTGGACACCATATATTTT
CDR3aa: CASHPAVDTIYF

v_gene: TRBV21-1
d_gene: NA
abundance: NA
j_gene: TRBJ1-5
CDR3nt: TGTGCCAGCAGCAACCAGGCCAAGTGGGTTTTACAGTCCAATCAGCCCCAGCATTTT
CDR3aa: CASSNQAKWVLQSNQPQHF

v_gene: TRBV5-1
d_gene: NA
abundance: NA
j_gene: TRBJ2-3
CDR3nt: TGCGCCAGCAGCGCGGGCCGACAAGATACGCAGTATTTT
CDR3aa: CASSAGRQDTQYF

v_gene: TRBV30
d_gene: NA
abundance: NA
j_gene: TRBJ1-3
CDR3nt: TGTGCCGGACTGATAGGAATTGGAAACACCATATATTTT
CDR3aa: CAGLIGIGNTIYF

v_gene: TRBV13
d_gene: NA
abundance: NA
j_gene: TRBJ1-2
CDR3nt: TGTGCCAGCAGATACGACATTAACTATGGCTACACCTTC
CDR3aa: CASRYDINYGYTF

v_gene: TRBV7-9
d_gene: TRBD1
abundance: NA
j_gene: TRBJ2-2
CDR3nt: TGTGCCAGCAGCCCCGCGACAGGGCCCGCCGGGGAGCTGTTTTTT
CDR3aa: CASSPATGPAGELFF

v_gene: TRBV6-5
d_gene: TRBD2
abundance: NA
j_gene: TRBJ2-1
CDR3nt: TGTGCCAGCAGCGCAATCCTAGCGGGAGGGCCTGAATTCTTC
CDR3aa: CASSAILAGGPEFF

v_gene: TRBV3-1/TRBV3-2
d_gene: NA
abundance: NA
j_gene: TRBJ2-3
CDR3nt: TGTGCCAGCAGACGTAGTCTAAGCACAGATACGCAGTATTTT
CDR3aa: CASRRSLSTDTQYF

v_gene: TRBV5-5
d_gene: NA
abundance: NA
j_gene: TRBJ1-1
CDR3nt: TGTGCCAGCAGCCCACTCAGCGGCCTGTACACTGAAGCTTTCTTT
CDR3aa: CASSPLSGLYTEAFF

v_gene: TRBV3-1/TRBV3-2
d_gene: TRBD2
abundance: NA
j_gene: TRBJ2-3
CDR3nt: TGTGCCAGCAGCCACAGACTAGCGGGAGGACCAGATACGCAGTATTTT
CDR3aa: CASSHRLAGGPDTQYF

v_gene: TRBV30
d_gene: NA
abundance: once
j_gene: TRBJ2-1
CDR3nt: TGTGCCTGGGGTCTGAGCCACAATGAGCAGTTCTTC
CDR3aa: CAWGLSHNEQFF

v_gene: TRBV3-1/TRBV3-2
d_gene: NA
abundance: few
j_gene: TRBJ2-6
CDR3nt: TGTGCCAGCAGCCAAGACAGCTCTGGGGCCAACGTCCTGACTTTC
CDR3aa: CASSQDSSGANVLTF

v_gene: TRBV11-2
d_gene: TRBD2
abundance: NA
j_gene: TRBJ2-7
CDR3nt: TGTGCCAGCAGCTTCGGGACTAGCTTCGCCTACGAGCAGTACTTC
CDR3aa: CASSFGTSFAYEQYF

v_gene: TRBV5-1
d_gene: NA
abundance: NA
j_gene: TRBJ1-1
CDR3nt: TGCGCCAGCAGCTTGGAGCAGGACACTGAAGCTTTCTTT
CDR3aa: CASSLEQDTEAFF

v_gene: TRBV24-1
d_gene: NA
abundance: NA
j_gene: TRBJ2-2
CDR3nt: TGTGCCCTCGGGGACACAAGGGACACCGGGGAGCTGTTTTTT
CDR3aa: CALGDTRDTGELFF

v_gene: TRBV19
d_gene: TRBD2
abundance: NA
j_gene: TRBJ2-1
CDR3nt: TGTGCCAGTAGTCTGACTAGCGGAGGCTCCTACAATGAGCAGTTCTTC
CDR3aa: CASSLTSGGSYNEQFF

v_gene: TRBV7-3
d_gene: NA
abundance: NA
j_gene: TRBJ2-1
CDR3nt: TGTGCCAGCAGCGCGGTGACTAGGGGGGGATCGAATGAGCAGTTCTTC
CDR3aa: CASSAVTRGGSNEQFF

v_gene: TRBV4-2
d_gene: NA
abundance: once
j_gene: TRBJ2-7
CDR3nt: TGTGCCAGCAGCCAAGAGGTTGAACGAGCCTACGAGCAGTACTTC
CDR3aa: CASSQEVERAYEQYF

v_gene: TRBV2
d_gene: NA
abundance: NA
j_gene: TRBJ2-5
CDR3nt: TGTGCCAGCAATTTGGACCAGGGGGAGACCCAGTACTTC
CDR3aa: CASNLDQGETQYF

v_gene: TRBV2
d_gene: NA
abundance: NA
j_gene: TRBJ2-4
CDR3nt: TGTGCCAGCAGGGTGGGGGACACCGCCCACATTCAGTACTTC
CDR3aa: CASRVGDTAHIQYF

v_gene: TRBV3-1/TRBV3-2
d_gene: NA
abundance: few
j_gene: TRBJ1-2
CDR3nt: TGTGCCAGCAGCCAAGGGAGGTTCTATGGCTACACCTTC
CDR3aa: CASSQGRFYGYTF

v_gene: TRBV11-3
d_gene: NA
abundance: few
j_gene: TRBJ2-3
CDR3nt: TGTGCCAGCAGCTTAGGATCCAGGGTTGGATCAGATACGCAGTATTTT
CDR3aa: CASSLGSRVGSDTQYF

v_gene: TRBV2
d_gene: TRBD1
abundance: NA
j_gene: TRBJ1-4
CDR3nt: TGTGCCAGCAGTGGAGACAGGGGAAGTAATGAAAAACTGTTTTTT
CDR3aa: CASSGDRGSNEKLFF

v_gene: TRBV9
d_gene: NA
abundance: NA
j_gene: TRBJ1-2
CDR3nt: TGTGCCAGCAGCTCCGGGGAGGCGGCGAACTATGGCTACACCTTC
CDR3aa: CASSSGEAANYGYTF

v_gene: TRBV11-2
d_gene: NA
abundance: NA
j_gene: TRBJ2-7
CDR3nt: TGTGCCAGCAGCTTCACGCCAACTAGCTACGAGCAGTACTTC
CDR3aa: CASSFTPTSYEQYF

v_gene: TRBV5-5
d_gene: TRBD2
abundance: NA
j_gene: TRBJ2-7
CDR3nt: TGTGCCAGCAGCTTGGCTCTAGCGGGAGGGAGCTGGGAGCAGTACTTC
CDR3aa: CASSLALAGGSWEQYF

v_gene: TRBV7-6
d_gene: TRBD1
abundance: NA
j_gene: TRBJ2-4
CDR3nt: TGTGCCAGCAGCAGTGGGACAGGGGGAGATGACATTCAGTACTTC
CDR3aa: CASSSGTGGDDIQYF

v_gene: TRBV27
d_gene: NA
abundance: once
j_gene: TRBJ1-1
CDR3nt: TGTGCCAGCATCTCTGTGGGGCTCGGAAAAACTGAAGCTTTCTTT
CDR3aa: CASISVGLGKTEAFF

v_gene: TRBV2
d_gene: TRBD1
abundance: NA
j_gene: TRBJ1-5
CDR3nt: TGTGCCAGCAGAGGGACAGGGCAAAATCAGCCCCAGCATTTT
CDR3aa: CASRGTGQNQPQHF

v_gene: TRBV7-9
d_gene: NA
abundance: NA
j_gene: TRBJ1-3
CDR3nt: TGTGCCAGCAGCTTCCTGAACCTCGAGAACACCATATATTTT
CDR3aa: CASSFLNLENTIYF

v_gene: TRBV18
d_gene: NA
abundance: NA
j_gene: TRBJ1-1
CDR3nt: TGTGCCAGCTCACCAAACTTACACAGGAACACTGAAGCTTTCTTT
CDR3aa: CASSPNLHRNTEAFF

v_gene: TRBV19
d_gene: NA
abundance: NA
j_gene: TRBJ2-3
CDR3nt: TGTGCCAGTAAGGGTCTAGCAACGGTAGATACGCAGTATTTT
CDR3aa: CASKGLATVDTQYF

v_gene: TRBV7-3
d_gene: NA
abundance: NA
j_gene: TRBJ2-5
CDR3nt: TGTGCCAGCAGCTTAAACTCGGGAAGTCAAGAGACCCAGTACTTC
CDR3aa: CASSLNSGSQETQYF

v_gene: TRBV2
d_gene: TRBD2
abundance: NA
j_gene: TRBJ2-1
CDR3nt: TGTGCCAGCAGTGAAGCTGTGGACCGGGGGGGGAATGAGCAGTTCTTC
CDR3aa: CASSEAVDRGGNEQFF

v_gene: TRBV10-3
d_gene: NA
abundance: NA
j_gene: TRBJ1-1
CDR3nt: TGTGCCATCAGTAGCCAGGAGAACACTGAAGCTTTCTTT
CDR3aa: CAISSQENTEAFF

v_gene: TRBV6-1
d_gene: TRBD1
abundance: once
j_gene: TRBJ1-2
CDR3nt: TGTGCCAGCAGTGAACTAACCAGGGGGCGCGGTGGCTACACCTTC
CDR3aa: CASSELTRGRGGYTF

v_gene: TRBV7-9
d_gene: TRBD2
abundance: NA
j_gene: TRBJ2-3
CDR3nt: TGTGCCAGCAGCACGACTAGCGCATTGCGCACAGATACGCAGTATTTT
CDR3aa: CASSTTSALRTDTQYF

v_gene: TRBV27
d_gene: TRBD1
abundance: NA
j_gene: TRBJ2-4
CDR3nt: TGTGCCAGCAGTCCATCACAGGGGATCAAAAACATTCAGTACTTC
CDR3aa: CASSPSQGIKNIQYF

v_gene: TRBV7-9
d_gene: NA
abundance: NA
j_gene: TRBJ1-4
CDR3nt: TGTGCCAGCAGCTTAGTAGGGGCAGGGGCAACTAATGAAAAACTGTTTTTT
CDR3aa: CASSLVGAGATNEKLFF

v_gene: TRBV30
d_gene: TRBD2
abundance: few
j_gene: TRBJ2-2
CDR3nt: TGTGCCTGGAGTGCGGGACTAGCGGCCGGGGAGCTGTTTTTT
CDR3aa: CAWSAGLAAGELFF

v_gene: TRBV27
d_gene: NA
abundance: NA
j_gene: TRBJ2-7
CDR3nt: TGTGCCAGCAGTGCCGGCCGGGGGTACGAGCAGTACTTC
CDR3aa: CASSAGRGYEQYF